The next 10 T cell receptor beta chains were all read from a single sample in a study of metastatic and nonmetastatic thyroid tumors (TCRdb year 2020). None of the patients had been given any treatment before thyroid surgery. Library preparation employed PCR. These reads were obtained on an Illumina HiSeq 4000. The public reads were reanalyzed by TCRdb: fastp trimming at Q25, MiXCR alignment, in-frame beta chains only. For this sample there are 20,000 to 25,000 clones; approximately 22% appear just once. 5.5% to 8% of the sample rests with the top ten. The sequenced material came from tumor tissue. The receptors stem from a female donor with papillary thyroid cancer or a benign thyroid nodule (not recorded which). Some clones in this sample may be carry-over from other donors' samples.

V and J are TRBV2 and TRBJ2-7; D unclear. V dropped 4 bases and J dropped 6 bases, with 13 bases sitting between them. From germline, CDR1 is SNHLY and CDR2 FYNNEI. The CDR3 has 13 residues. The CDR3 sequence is CASSVETVREQYV. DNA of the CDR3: TGTGCCAGCAGTGTTGAAACGGTTCGCGAGCAGTACGTC.

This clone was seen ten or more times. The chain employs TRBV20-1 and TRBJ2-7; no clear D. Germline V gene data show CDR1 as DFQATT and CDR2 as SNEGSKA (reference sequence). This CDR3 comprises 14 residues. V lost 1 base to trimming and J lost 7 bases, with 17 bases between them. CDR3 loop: CSARVPGSLREQYF. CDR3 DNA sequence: TGCAGTGCTAGAGTCCCGGGCAGTCTAAGGGAGCAGTACTTC.

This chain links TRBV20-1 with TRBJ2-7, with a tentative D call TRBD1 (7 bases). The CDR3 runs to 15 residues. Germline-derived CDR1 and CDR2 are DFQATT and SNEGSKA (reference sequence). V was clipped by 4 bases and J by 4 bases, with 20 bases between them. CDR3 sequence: CSATGSWQGDYEQYF. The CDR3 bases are TGCAGTGCTACCGGGAGTTGGCAGGGGGATTACGAGCAGTACTTC.

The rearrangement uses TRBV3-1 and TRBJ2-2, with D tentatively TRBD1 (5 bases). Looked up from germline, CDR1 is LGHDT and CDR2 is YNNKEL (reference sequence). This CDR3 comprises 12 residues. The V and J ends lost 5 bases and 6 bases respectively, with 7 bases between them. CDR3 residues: CASSSRAGELFF. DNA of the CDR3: TGTGCCAGCAGCTCCAGGGCCGGGGAGCTGTTTTTT.

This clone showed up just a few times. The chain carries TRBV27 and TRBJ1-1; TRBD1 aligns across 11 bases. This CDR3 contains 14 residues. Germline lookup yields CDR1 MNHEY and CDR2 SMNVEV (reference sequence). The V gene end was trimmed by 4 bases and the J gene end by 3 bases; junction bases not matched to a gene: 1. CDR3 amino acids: CASSWGQGDTEAFF. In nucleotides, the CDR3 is TGTGCCAGCAGTTGGGGACAGGGGGACACTGAAGCTTTCTTT.

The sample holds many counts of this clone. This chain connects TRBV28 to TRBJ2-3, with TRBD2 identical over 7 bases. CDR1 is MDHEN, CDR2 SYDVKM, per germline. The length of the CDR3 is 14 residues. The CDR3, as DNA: TGTGCAATAGGCAAAGCGGGGAGGACAGATACGCAGTATTTT. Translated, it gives CAIGKAGRTDTQYF.

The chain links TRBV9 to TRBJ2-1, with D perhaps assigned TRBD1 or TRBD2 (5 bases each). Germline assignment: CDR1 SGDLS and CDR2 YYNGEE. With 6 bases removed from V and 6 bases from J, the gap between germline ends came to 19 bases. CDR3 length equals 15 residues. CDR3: CASNPTTNGANEQFF. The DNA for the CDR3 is TGTGCCAGCAACCCTACTACAAACGGGGCCAATGAGCAGTTCTTC.

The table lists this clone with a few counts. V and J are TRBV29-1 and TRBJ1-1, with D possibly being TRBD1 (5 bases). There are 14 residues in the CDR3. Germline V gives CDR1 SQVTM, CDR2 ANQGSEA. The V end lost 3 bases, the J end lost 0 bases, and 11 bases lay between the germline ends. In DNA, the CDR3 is TGCAGCGTTGAGAAGGGGCAGATGAACACTGAAGCTTTCTTT. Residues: CSVEKGQMNTEAFF.

The CDR3 nucleotides read TGCAGTGCTAGAACCCGTAATGAGCAGTTCTTC. Translated: CSARTRNEQFF. V usage is TRBV20-1 and J usage is TRBJ2-1; D is ambiguous. Germline-derived CDR1 and CDR2 are DFQATT and SNEGSKA (reference sequence). V gave up 2 bases and J gave up 7 bases, with 6 bases separating them. This CDR3 has 11 residues.

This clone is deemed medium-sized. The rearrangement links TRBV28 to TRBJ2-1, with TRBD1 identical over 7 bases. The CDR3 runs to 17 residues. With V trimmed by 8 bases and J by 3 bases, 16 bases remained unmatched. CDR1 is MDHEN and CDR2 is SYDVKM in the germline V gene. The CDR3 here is CASFGLFGTANYNEQFF. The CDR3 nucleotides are TGTGCCAGCTTCGGCTTATTCGGGACAGCAAACTACAATGAGCAGTTCTTC.